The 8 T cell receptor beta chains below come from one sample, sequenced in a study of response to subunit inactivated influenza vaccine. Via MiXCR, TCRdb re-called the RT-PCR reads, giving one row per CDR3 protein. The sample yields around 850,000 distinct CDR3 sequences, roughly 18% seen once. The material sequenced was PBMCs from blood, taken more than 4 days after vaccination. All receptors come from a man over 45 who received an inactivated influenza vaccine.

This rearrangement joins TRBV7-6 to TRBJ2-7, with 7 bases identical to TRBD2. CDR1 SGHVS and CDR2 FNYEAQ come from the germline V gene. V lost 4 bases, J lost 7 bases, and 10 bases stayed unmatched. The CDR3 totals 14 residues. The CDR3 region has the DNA TGTGCCAGCAGCTCTAGCGGAGGAGGAGAGGAGCAGTACTTC. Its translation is CASSSSGGGEEQYF.

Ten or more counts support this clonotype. CDR3 loop: CASSLVQSTDTQYF. The CDR3 coding sequence is TGCGCCAGCAGCTTGGTCCAGTCCACAGATACGCAGTATTTT. The chain employs TRBV5-1 and TRBJ2-3; D is unclear. The CDR3 runs 14 residues. The V end lost 0 bases, the J end lost 2 bases, and 7 bases lay between the germline ends. Germline loops: CDR1 SGHRS, CDR2 YFSETQ.

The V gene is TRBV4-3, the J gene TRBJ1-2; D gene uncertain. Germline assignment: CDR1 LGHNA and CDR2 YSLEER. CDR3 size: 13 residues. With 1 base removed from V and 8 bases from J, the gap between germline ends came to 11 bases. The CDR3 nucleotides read TGCGCCAGCAGCCAAGGGCTGGGTGGGGGCTACACCTTC. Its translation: CASSQGLGGGYTF.

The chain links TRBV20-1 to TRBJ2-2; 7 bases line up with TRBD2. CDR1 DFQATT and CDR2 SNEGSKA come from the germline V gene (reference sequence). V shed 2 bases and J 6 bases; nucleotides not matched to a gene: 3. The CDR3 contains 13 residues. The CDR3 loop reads CSARPGGAGELFF. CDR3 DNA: TGCAGTGCTAGACCTGGGGGGGCCGGGGAGCTGTTTTTT.

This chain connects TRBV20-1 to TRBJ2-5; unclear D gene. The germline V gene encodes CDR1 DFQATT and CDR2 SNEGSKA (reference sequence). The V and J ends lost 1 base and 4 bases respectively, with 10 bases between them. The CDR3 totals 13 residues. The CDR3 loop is CSARGRFRETQYF. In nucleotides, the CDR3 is TGCAGTGCTAGAGGCAGGTTCCGAGAGACCCAGTACTTC.

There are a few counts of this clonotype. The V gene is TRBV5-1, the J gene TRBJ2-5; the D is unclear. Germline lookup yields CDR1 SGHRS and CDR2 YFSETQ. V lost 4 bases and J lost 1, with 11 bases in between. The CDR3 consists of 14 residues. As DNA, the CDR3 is TGCGCCAGCAGCCTACGACAAATCCAAGAGACCCAGTACTTC. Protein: CASSLRQIQETQYF.

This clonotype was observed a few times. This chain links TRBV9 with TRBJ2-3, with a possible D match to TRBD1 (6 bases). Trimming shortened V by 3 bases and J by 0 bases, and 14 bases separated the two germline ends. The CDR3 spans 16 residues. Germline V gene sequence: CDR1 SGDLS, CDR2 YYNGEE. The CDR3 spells CASSDPGADSTDTQYF. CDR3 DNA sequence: TGTGCCAGCAGCGACCCAGGGGCCGACAGCACAGATACGCAGTATTTT.

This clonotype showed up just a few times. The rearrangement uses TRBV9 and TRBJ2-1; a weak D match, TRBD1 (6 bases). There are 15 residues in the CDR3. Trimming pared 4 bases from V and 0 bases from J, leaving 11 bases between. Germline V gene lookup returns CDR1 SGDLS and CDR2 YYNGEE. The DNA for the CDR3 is TGTGCCAGCAGCTTCCAGGGGAGCTCCTACAATGAGCAGTTCTTC. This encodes CASSFQGSSYNEQFF.